Described below is a single T cell receptor (beta chain) sequence and its context. Its antigen is unidentified. The data are from a study of cytomegalovirus exposure and HLA in healthy donors. Study outcomes and limitations: The study recorded about 160 TCR beta chains that were cytomegalovirus-associated. The tendency of first-cohort TCR clusters to co-occur in the 100 to 150 validation repertoires was identified by a subsequent analysis.

Generated by immunoSEQ multiplex PCR, the TCRdb table keeps only in-frame clones and is missing some. The repertoire includes some 120,000 clones, about 90% of them detected once, and roughly 1.4% sits in the top ten. Looked up from germline, CDR1 is MDHEN and CDR2 is SYDVKM. V was clipped by 8 bases and J by 5 bases; unmatched bases: 10. The CDR3 has 15 amino acids. The clonotype was recovered from a young man in good health and CMV-seronegative. Sequenced input: PBMCs. This chain links TRBV28 with TRBJ2-1, with 9 bases matching TRBD1. The CDR3 here is CASPPGTGNNNEQFF. The CDR3 DNA sequence: TGTGCCAGCCCCCCCGGGACAGGGAATAACAATGAGCAGTTCTTC.